This T cell receptor (beta chain) was recorded in a study of blood T cell repertoires in COVID-19. Turning to the study itself: PBMCs, B-cell-depleted T cells, or T cells provided the cDNA or gDNA that made up the material.

In the original processing: Counts of nucleated cells, estimated from reference gene primer amplification, were obtained. Using immunoSEQ multiplex PCR, the repertoire was profiled, and TCRdb retains in-frame clones only, with some absent. The V and J calls and clone size were taken over from that table, and D and trimming were inferred from the DNA. Here the sample spans tens of thousands of clones, 70% to 90% being singletons. From germline, CDR1 is ENHRY and CDR2 SYGVKD. V trimming: 6 bases; J trimming: 4 bases; junction bases outside the gene matches: 6. The CDR3 length is 15 residues. Sequenced material: peripheral blood. This TCR was recovered from a man aged 70 or older with acute or convalescent COVID-19. The gene calls are TRBV10-3 and TRBJ2-1, with TRBD2 matching 10 bases. The CDR3 protein is CAIRTTSGPYNEQFF. In nucleotides, the CDR3 is TGTGCCATCAGAACGACTAGCGGGCCGTACAATGAGCAGTTCTTC.